A single sample gave rise to the 18 T cell receptor beta chains below, sequenced in a study of PD-1 blockade in mismatch repair-deficient tumors. Data came from immunoSEQ multiplex PCR; TCRdb stores just in-frame clones and leaves some out. The table shows 120,000 or so clones, with roughly 86% occurring only once. Sequenced material: peripheral blood, taken 44 weeks after starting pembrolizumab. The receptor set was obtained from an adult with mismatch repair-deficient cancer.

The chain has TRBV7-9 and TRBJ2-1; 8 bases are shared with TRBD2. This CDR3 has 14 amino acids. The junction had 5 bases not matched to a gene; V was cut back by 1 base and J by 9 bases. In germline, CDR1 is SEHNR, CDR2 FQNEAQ (reference sequence). CDR3 coding DNA: TGTGCCAGCAGCTTAGACGGGAGGGCCTTTGAGCAGTTCTTC. It translates to CASSLDGRAFEQFF.

The J gene is TRBJ1-1, the V gene TRBV30; D ambiguous. V was shortened by 2 bases and J by 6 bases, with 7 bases between the two germline ends. This CDR3 spans 11 amino acids. The germline CDR1 and CDR2 sequences are GTSNPN and SVGIG (reference sequence). Here the CDR3 reads CAWSSRAEAFF. Written as DNA, the CDR3 is TGTGCCTGGAGTTCTCGGGCTGAAGCTTTCTTT. The full variable domain, in which reference TRBV30 and TRBJ1-1 provide the parts outside the CDR3, is SQTIHQWPATLVQPVGSPLSLECTVEGTSNPNLYWYRQAAGRGLQLLFYSVGIGQISSEVPQNLSASRPQDRQFILSSKKLLLSDSGFYLCAWSSRAEAFFGQGTRLTVV.

CDR3 in amino acids: CAWSRWGANVLTF. The CDR3 region has the DNA TGTGCCTGGAGTAGGTGGGGGGCCAACGTCCTGACTTTC. The chain links TRBV30 to TRBJ2-6; D is unclear. The CDR3 covers 13 residues. The V end was cut by 2 bases, the J end by 4 bases, with 6 bases between. Per germline, CDR1 GTSNPN and CDR2 SVGIG (reference sequence).

J is TRBJ2-3 and V is TRBV19, with D perhaps matching TRBD1 or TRBD2 (5 bases each). V was shortened by 3 bases and J by 6 bases, with 25 bases between the two germline ends. Per the germline V gene, CDR1 is LNHDA and CDR2 is SQIVND (reference sequence). The CDR3 has 18 residues. CDR3 coding DNA: TGTGCCAGTAGTATGGGGGACCGATACCTAAGGATAACGGATACGCAGTATTTT. This gives the protein CASSMGDRYLRITDTQYF.

This chain connects TRBV30 to TRBJ2-3; TRBD2 matches 9 bases. Germline assignment: CDR1 GTSNPN and CDR2 SVGIG (reference sequence). V lost 5 bases and J lost 0; bases outside the gene matches: 9. The CDR3 length is 16 residues. The CDR3 DNA reads as TGTGCCTGGCTTAGCGGGAGAGATCTTAGCACAGATACGCAGTATTTT. This sequence encodes CAWLSGRDLSTDTQYF.

The chain links TRBV30 to TRBJ2-7, with unresolved D. Trimming removed 6 bases from V and 0 bases from J, with 12 bases in between. Germline CDR1 GTSNPN, CDR2 SVGIG (reference sequence). The length of the CDR3 is 13 residues. The CDR3 DNA follows: TGTGCCTGCTTACGGAGAGACTCCTACGAGCAGTACTTC. It encodes CACLRRDSYEQYF. Variable domain in full (rest from reference TRBV30 and TRBJ2-7): SQTIHQWPATLVQPVGSPLSLECTVEGTSNPNLYWYRQAAGRGLQLLFYSVGIGQISSEVPQNLSASRPQDRQFILSSKKLLLSDSGFYLCACLRRDSYEQYFGPGTRLTVT.

The chain has TRBV7-2 and TRBJ2-1, with TRBD1 matching 7 bases. The CDR3 contains 14 residues. J lost 3 bases, V lost 6 bases, and 5 bases had no gene match. Germline-derived CDR1 and CDR2 are SGHTA and FQGNSA. Here the CDR3 DNA reads TGTGCCAGCAGAATAGGGGACAGCTACAATGAGCAGTTCTTC. Translated: CASRIGDSYNEQFF. The full variable domain, completed using reference TRBV7-2 and TRBJ2-1, is GAGVSQSPSNKVTEKGKDVELRCDPISGHTALYWYRQSLGQGLEFLIYFQGNSAPDKSGLPSDRFSAERTGGSVSTLTIQRTQQEDSAVYLCASRIGDSYNEQFFGPGTRLTVL.

The chain combines TRBV15 with TRBJ2-7, with 7 nucleotides matching TRBD1. The ends lost 2 bases at V and 7 bases at J; junction bases unmatched: 20. This CDR3 is 18 amino acids long. Germline V lookup: CDR1 LNHNV, CDR2 YYDKDF (reference sequence). The CDR3 reads CATSRFGPAGTDFLEQYF. The DNA for the CDR3 is TGTGCCACCAGCAGATTTGGTCCCGCCGGGACAGACTTTTTGGAGCAGTACTTC.

This clone was seen a few times. The chain employs TRBV4-2 and TRBJ2-7; possibly TRBD1 for D (5 bases). Germline values: CDR1 LGHNA, CDR2 YNFKEQ. The length of the CDR3 is 14 residues. Trimming shortened V by 3 bases and J by 2 bases, and 11 bases separated the two germline ends. Here the CDR3 DNA reads TGTGCCAGCAGCCAGGAAGCAGGGCCCTACGAGCAGTACTTC. Translated: CASSQEAGPYEQYF.

This clone was detected a few times. The chain combines TRBV19 with TRBJ1-5; 9 bases are shared with TRBD1. V trimming: 3 bases; J trimming: 3 bases; junction bases outside the gene matches: 6. CDR1 and CDR2 from the germline V gene are LNHDA and SQIVND (reference sequence). The CDR3 has 16 amino acids. The CDR3 DNA sequence: TGTGCCAGTAGTATTTGGGACAGGGCGCCCAATCAGCCCCAGCATTTT. Translating gives CASSIWDRAPNQPQHF.

J is TRBJ2-3 and V is TRBV5-1, with a tentative D call TRBD2 (6 bases). The V end lost 4 bases, the J end lost 2 bases, and 11 bases lay between the germline ends. The V gene's germline CDR1 is SGHRS and CDR2 YFSETQ. This CDR3 is 14 amino acids long. Here the CDR3 reads CASSGRDSTDTQYF. The CDR3 DNA sequence: TGCGCCAGCAGCGGACGGGACTCCACAGATACGCAGTATTTT.

The V and J genes are TRBV11-2 and TRBJ2-3, with 9 bases that match TRBD2. The trim removed 0 bases at V and 5 bases at J, leaving 3 bases unmatched. Germline V lookup: CDR1 SGHAT, CDR2 FQNNGV. The CDR3 covers 15 residues. The CDR3 reads CASSLESAGGDTQYF. CDR3 sequence (DNA): TGTGCCAGCAGCTTAGAGTCAGCGGGAGGAGATACGCAGTATTTT.

This rearrangement joins TRBV28 to TRBJ2-7, with 13 positions matching TRBD2. Germline trimming cut 6 bases from V and 2 bases from J; bases unmatched to any gene: 10. The CDR3 runs 17 residues. Germline CDR1 is MDHEN and CDR2 is SYDVKM. CDR3 sequence: CASSRGLAGARPYEQYF. The CDR3 nucleotides read TGTGCCAGCAGCCGTGGACTAGCGGGAGCACGACCCTACGAGCAGTACTTC.

The V gene is TRBV27, the J gene TRBJ2-3, with D possibly matching TRBD2 (6 bases). Germline CDR1 reads MNHEY; CDR2 reads SMNVEV (reference sequence). Trimming removed 5 bases from V and 2 bases from J, with 14 bases in between. The CDR3 is 15 amino acids. In DNA form, the CDR3 reads TGTGCCAGCAGTCTCGTGGGGAGGTACACAGATACGCAGTATTTT. This gives the protein CASSLVGRYTDTQYF.

This rearrangement joins TRBV18 to TRBJ2-1; the D gene is possibly TRBD1 (5 bases). Trimming left V 2 bases short and J 2 bases short, with 16 bases between. Germline V gene lookup returns CDR1 KGHSH and CDR2 LQKENI. This CDR3 is 17 amino acids long. CDR3 protein: CASSPSTGAGTYNEQFF. CDR3 sequence (DNA): TGTGCCAGCTCACCATCTACTGGGGCAGGCACCTACAATGAGCAGTTCTTC.

This clone was seen just once. The CDR3 bases are TGTGCCAGTAGTAGGCTACAGGGGCAGAACACTGAAGCTTTCTTT. Its protein product is CASSRLQGQNTEAFF. The chain joins TRBV19 to TRBJ1-1; 7 bases are a match to TRBD1. Germline assignment: CDR1 LNHDA and CDR2 SQIVND (reference sequence). CDR3 length: 15 amino acids. V lost 4 bases, J lost 1 base, and 6 bases stayed unmatched.

This rearrangement joins TRBV5-1 to TRBJ2-7, with TRBD1 matching over 7 bases. Germline trimming cut 0 bases from V and 4 bases from J; bases unmatched to any gene: 7. The CDR3 extends over 15 amino acids. The germline CDR1 and CDR2 sequences are SGHRS and YFSETQ. CDR3 sequence (DNA): TGCGCCAGCAGCTTGGTGGCAGGGGGTCGTTACGAGCAGTACTTC. Its protein is CASSLVAGGRYEQYF.

The rearrangement links TRBV6-5 to TRBJ1-2, with 7 bases fitting TRBD1. J was trimmed by 3 bases and V by 11 bases; bases with no gene match: 9. CDR1 and CDR2 (germline): MNHEY, SVGAGI. CDR3 length equals 13 residues. CDR3 sequence: CASTGTVDYGYTF. CDR3 coding DNA: TGTGCCTCCACAGGGACAGTAGACTATGGCTACACCTTC.